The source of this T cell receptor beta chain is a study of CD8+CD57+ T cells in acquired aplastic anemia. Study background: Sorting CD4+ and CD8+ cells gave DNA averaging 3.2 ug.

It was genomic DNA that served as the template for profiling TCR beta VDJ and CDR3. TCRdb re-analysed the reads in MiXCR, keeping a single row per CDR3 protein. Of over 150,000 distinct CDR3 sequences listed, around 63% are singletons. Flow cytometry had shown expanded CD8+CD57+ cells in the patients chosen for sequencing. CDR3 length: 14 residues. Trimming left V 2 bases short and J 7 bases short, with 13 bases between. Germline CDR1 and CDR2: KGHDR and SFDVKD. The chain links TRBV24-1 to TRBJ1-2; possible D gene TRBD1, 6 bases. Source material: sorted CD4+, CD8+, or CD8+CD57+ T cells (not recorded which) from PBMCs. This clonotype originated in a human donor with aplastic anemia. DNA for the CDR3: TGTGCCACCAGTGATTCTACAGGGAAGCGTGGCTACACCTTC. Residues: CATSDSTGKRGYTF.